The 9 T cell receptor beta chains below all came from one sample that was sequenced in a study of blood T cell repertoires in COVID-19. Sequencing was performed with immunoSEQ multiplex PCR; in TCRdb, only in-frame clones are kept and a portion is missing. The sample holds 200,000 or so clones, roughly four fifths seen once. Sequencing input: peripheral blood. All receptors derive from a woman aged 70-85 years with active or convalescent COVID-19.

The table lists this clone with a few counts. V gene TRBV13 combines with J gene TRBJ1-4, with 9 nucleotides matching TRBD1. There are 14 residues in the CDR3. Germline V gene data show CDR1 as PRHDT and CDR2 as FYEKMQ (reference sequence). V trimming: 5 bases; J trimming: 6 bases; junction bases outside the gene matches: 4. The CDR3 here is CASSKTGGYEKLFF. CDR3 bases: TGTGCCAGCAGCAAAACAGGGGGCTATGAAAAACTGTTTTTT.

The V call is TRBV2, the J call TRBJ2-1; 7 positions match TRBD2. CDR1 SNHLY and CDR2 FYNNEI come from the germline V gene. With 4 bases clipped from V and 5 bases from J, the junction kept 2 bases outside the gene matches. This CDR3 has 13 residues. The CDR3 loop is CASSVRGDNEQFF. The CDR3 DNA reads TGTGCCAGCAGTGTCCGGGGGGACAATGAGCAGTTCTTC.

The chain uses TRBV6-5 and TRBJ1-2; 7 nucleotides align to TRBD1. After removal of 5 bases from V and 2 bases from J, the junction contained 8 bases not matched to a gene. Germline V gives CDR1 MNHEY, CDR2 SVGAGI. The CDR3 covers 15 residues. CDR3 sequence: CASSHPRTGNYGYTF. The CDR3 coding sequence is TGTGCCAGCAGTCACCCGAGGACAGGCAACTATGGCTACACCTTC.

The chain couples TRBV7-9 to TRBJ2-7, with TRBD2 as a possible D gene (5 bases). Germline CDR1 and CDR2: SEHNR and FQNEAQ (reference sequence). Between the trimmed V and J ends, which lost 5 bases and 0 bases, there was a span of 17 bases. The CDR3 sequence is 16 residues long. CDR3 sequence reads: CASSEGLVPSSYEQYF. The CDR3 region has the DNA TGTGCCAGCAGCGAGGGTTTAGTCCCTAGCTCCTACGAGCAGTACTTC.

This clone was recorded once. The chain employs TRBV3-1 (or the pseudogene TRBV3-2) and TRBJ2-4; 13 nucleotides align to TRBD2. CDR3 length: 17 amino acids. From germline, CDR1 is LGHDT and CDR2 YNNKEL (reference sequence). Trimming at V came to 7 bases and at J to 9 bases, leaving 15 bases not matched to a gene. CDR3 coding DNA: TGTGCCAGCACCCCCACCCGACTAGCGGGAGGTTTTGGCATTCAGTACTTC. Amino acid sequence: CASTPTRLAGGFGIQYF.

The genes are TRBV6-5 and TRBJ1-4, with D tentatively TRBD1 (5 bases). Germline V gene sequence: CDR1 MNHEY, CDR2 SVGAGI. The CDR3 has 13 amino acids. V shed 4 bases and J shed 8 bases, with 11 bases lying between them. The CDR3 DNA reads as TGTGCCAGCAGTTTCAGGGAGGGAGAAAAACTGTTTTTT. As protein: CASSFREGEKLFF.

V usage is TRBV6-6 and J usage is TRBJ2-5; the match to TRBD2 covers 9 bases. The germline gives CDR1 MNHNY, CDR2 SVGAGI (reference sequence). J was trimmed by 5 bases and V by 8 bases; bases with no gene match: 3. The CDR3 has 12 residues. This chain's CDR3 is CASWAGGETQYF. The CDR3 nucleotides read TGTGCCAGCTGGGCGGGGGGGGAGACCCAGTACTTC.

This clone has a single count. J is TRBJ2-7 and V is TRBV12-3 or TRBV12-4, with D maybe TRBD1 (6 bases). The CDR3 contains 13 residues. V lost 3 bases and J 3 bases, leaving 9 bases between the germline ends. DNA of the CDR3: TGTGCCAGCAGTTTCACAGGGTACTACGAGCAGTACTTC. Its translation is CASSFTGYYEQYF.

Here the CDR3 DNA reads TGTGCCCCTTTGAGGAAAATGAAGAATCAGCCCCAGCATTTT. This encodes CAPLRKMKNQPQHF. V usage is TRBV19 and J usage is TRBJ1-5; D is unclear. CDR3 size: 14 residues. Germline-derived CDR1 and CDR2 are LNHDA and SQIVND (reference sequence). V was cut by 11 bases and J by 4 bases, with 18 bases left in between.